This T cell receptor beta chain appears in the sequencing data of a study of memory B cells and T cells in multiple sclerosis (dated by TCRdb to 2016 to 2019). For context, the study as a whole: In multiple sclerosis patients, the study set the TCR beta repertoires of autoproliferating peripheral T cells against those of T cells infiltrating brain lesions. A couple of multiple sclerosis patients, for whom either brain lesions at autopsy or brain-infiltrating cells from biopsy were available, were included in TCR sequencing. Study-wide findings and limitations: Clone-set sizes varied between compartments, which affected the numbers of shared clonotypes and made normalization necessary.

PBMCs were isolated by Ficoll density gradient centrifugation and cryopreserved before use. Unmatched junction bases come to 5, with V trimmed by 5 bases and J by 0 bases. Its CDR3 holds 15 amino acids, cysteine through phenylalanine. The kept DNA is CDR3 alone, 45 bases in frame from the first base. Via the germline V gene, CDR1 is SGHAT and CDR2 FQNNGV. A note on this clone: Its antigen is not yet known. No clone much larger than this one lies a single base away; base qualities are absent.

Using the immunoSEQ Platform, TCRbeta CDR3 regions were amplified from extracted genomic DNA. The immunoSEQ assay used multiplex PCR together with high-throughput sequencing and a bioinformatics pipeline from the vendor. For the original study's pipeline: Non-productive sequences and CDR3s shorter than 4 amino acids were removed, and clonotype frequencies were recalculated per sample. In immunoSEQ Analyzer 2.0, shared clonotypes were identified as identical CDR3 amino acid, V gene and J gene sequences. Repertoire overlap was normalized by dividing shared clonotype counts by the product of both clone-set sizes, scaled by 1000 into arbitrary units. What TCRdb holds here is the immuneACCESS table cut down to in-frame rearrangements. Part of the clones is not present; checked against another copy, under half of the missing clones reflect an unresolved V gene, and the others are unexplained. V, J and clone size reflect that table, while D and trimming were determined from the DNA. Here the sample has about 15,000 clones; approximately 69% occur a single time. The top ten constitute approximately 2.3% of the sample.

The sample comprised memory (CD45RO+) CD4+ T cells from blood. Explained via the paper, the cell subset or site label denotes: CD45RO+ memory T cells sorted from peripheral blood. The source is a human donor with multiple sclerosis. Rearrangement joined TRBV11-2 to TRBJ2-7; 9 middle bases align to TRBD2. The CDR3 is CASSPRLADSYEQYF. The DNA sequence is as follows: TGTGCCAGCAGCCCCCGACTAGCGGACTCCTACGAGCAGTACTTC.